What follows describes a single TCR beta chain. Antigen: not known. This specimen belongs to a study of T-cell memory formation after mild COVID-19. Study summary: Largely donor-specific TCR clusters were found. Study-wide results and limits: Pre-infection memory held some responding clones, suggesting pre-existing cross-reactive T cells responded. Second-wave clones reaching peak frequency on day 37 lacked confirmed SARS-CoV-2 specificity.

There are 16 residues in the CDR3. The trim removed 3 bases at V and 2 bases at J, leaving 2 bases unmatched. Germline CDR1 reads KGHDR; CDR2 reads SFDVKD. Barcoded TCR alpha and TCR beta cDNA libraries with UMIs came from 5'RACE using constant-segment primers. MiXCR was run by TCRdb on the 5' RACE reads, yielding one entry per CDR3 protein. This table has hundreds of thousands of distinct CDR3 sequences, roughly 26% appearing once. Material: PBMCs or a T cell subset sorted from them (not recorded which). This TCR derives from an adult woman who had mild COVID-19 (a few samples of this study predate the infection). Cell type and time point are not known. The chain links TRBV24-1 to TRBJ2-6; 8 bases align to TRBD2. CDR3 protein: CATSDPGRAGANVLTF. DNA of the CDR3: TGTGCCACCAGTGATCCCGGGAGGGCTGGGGCCAACGTCCTGACTTTC.